This T cell receptor beta chain came from a study of cytomegalovirus exposure and HLA in healthy donors. Study-level results: CMV serostatus was the sole immune exposure information available.

Germline V gives CDR1 LNHDA, CDR2 SQIVND (reference sequence). The CDR3 length is 15 residues. Germline trimming cut 3 bases from V and 4 bases from J; bases unmatched to any gene: 5. Use of 60 Vbeta and 13 Jbeta primers characterized the PCR. The repertoire was sequenced with immunoSEQ multiplex PCR; TCRdb's copy has only in-frame clones and lacks some. The sample holds more than 75,000 clones, 79% seen once. A note on this clone: Its specificity is not known.

Sequencing was performed on PBMCs. The TCR originated in a woman in her thirties or forties in good health and CMV-seronegative. This chain links TRBV19 with TRBJ1-2, with 10 bases lining up with TRBD1. DNA of the CDR3: TGTGCCAGTAGTATCTCGGGACAGGGGACCTATGGCTACACCTTC. This codes for CASSISGQGTYGYTF. The full variable domain, completed using reference TRBV19 and TRBJ1-2, is DGGITQSPKYLFRKEGQNVTLSCEQNLNHDAMYWYRQDPGQGLRLIYYSQIVNDFQKGDIAEGYSVSREKKESFPLTVTSAQKNPTAFYLCASSISGQGTYGYTFGSGTRLTVV.